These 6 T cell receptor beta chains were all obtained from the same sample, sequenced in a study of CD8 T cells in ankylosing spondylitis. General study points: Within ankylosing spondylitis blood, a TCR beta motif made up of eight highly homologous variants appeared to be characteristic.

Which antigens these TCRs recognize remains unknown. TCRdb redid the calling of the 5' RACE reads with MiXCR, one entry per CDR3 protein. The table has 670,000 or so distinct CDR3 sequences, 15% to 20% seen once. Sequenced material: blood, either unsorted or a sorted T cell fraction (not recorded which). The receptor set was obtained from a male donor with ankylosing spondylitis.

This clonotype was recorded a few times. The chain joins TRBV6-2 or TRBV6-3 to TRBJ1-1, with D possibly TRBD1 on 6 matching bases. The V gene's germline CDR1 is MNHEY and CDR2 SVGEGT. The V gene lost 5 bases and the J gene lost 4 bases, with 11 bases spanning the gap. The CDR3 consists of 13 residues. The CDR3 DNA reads TGTGCCAGCAGTCGACAGGTCTCCACTGAAGCTTTCTTT. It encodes CASSRQVSTEAFF.

The CDR3 sequence is CASSSRGAGEDNEQFF. The CDR3 nucleotides are TGTGCCAGCAGTTCCCGCGGAGCGGGAGAGGACAATGAGCAGTTCTTC. J is TRBJ2-1 and V is TRBV6-5, with 8 bases identical to TRBD2. Germline CDR1 MNHEY, CDR2 SVGAGI. J lost 5 bases, V lost 4 bases, and 10 bases had no gene match. The CDR3 has 16 residues.

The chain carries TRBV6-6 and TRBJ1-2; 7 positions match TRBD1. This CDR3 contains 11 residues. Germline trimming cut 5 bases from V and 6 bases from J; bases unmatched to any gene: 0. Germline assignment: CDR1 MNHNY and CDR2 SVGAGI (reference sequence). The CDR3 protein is CASSTGDGYTF. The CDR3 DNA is TGTGCCAGCAGTACAGGGGATGGCTACACCTTC.

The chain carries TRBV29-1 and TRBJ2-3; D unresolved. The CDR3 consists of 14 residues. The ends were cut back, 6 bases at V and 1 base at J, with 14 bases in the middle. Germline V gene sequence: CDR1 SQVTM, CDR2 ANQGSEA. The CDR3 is CSVVSPSRTDTQYF. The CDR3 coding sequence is TGCAGCGTGGTGAGTCCCTCCCGCACAGATACGCAGTATTTT.

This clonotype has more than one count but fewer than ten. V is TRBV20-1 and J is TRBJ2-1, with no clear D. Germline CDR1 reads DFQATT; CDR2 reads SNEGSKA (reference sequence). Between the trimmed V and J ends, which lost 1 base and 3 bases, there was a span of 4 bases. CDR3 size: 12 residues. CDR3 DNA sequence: TGCAGTGCTAGAGGACTCTACAATGAGCAGTTCTTC. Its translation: CSARGLYNEQFF.

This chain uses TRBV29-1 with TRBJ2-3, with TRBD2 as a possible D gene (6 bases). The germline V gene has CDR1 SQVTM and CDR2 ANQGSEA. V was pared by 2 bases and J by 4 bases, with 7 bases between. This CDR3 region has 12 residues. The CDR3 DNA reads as TGCAGCGTTGAACGGGGGTCAGATACGCAGTATTTT. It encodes CSVERGSDTQYF.